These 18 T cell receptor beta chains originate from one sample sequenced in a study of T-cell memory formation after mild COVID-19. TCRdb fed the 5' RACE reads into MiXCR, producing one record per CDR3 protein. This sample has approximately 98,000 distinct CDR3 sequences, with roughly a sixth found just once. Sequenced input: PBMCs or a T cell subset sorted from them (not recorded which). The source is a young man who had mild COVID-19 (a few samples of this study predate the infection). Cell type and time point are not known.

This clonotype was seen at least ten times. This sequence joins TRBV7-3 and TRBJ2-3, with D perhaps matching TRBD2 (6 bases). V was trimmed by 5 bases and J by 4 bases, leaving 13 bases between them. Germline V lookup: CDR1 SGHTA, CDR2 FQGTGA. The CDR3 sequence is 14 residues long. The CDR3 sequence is CASSPFAGSDTQYF. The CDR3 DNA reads TGTGCCAGCAGCCCCTTTGCGGGGTCAGATACGCAGTATTTT. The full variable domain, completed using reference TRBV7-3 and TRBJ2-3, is GAGVSQTPSNKVTEKGKYVELRCDPISGHTALYWYRQSLGQGPEFLIYFQGTGAADDSGLPNDRFFAVRPEGSVSTLKIQRTERGDSAVYLCASSPFAGSDTQYFGPGTRLTVL.

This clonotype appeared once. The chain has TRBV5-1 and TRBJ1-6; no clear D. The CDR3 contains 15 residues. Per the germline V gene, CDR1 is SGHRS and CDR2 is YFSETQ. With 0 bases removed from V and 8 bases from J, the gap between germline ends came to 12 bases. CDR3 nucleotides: TGCGCCAGCAGCTTGGCCTTGCGAGAGTATTCACCCCTCCACTTT. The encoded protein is CASSLALREYSPLHF.

CDR3 nucleotide sequence: TGCAGTGCTTTCCGTCCAGGGGCAAACACTGAAGCTTTCTTT. Its protein is CSAFRPGANTEAFF. The genes are TRBV20-1 and TRBJ1-1; tentative D call: TRBD1 (6 bases). Per germline, CDR1 DFQATT and CDR2 SNEGSKA (reference sequence). CDR3 length: 14 amino acids. Trimming stripped 5 bases from V and 2 bases from J, with 15 bases between.

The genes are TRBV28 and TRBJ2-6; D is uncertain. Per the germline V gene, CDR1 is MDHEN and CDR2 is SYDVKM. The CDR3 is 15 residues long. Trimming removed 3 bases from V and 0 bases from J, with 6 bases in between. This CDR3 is CASSFWGSGANVLTF. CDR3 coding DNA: TGTGCCAGCAGTTTCTGGGGCTCTGGGGCCAACGTCCTGACTTTC.

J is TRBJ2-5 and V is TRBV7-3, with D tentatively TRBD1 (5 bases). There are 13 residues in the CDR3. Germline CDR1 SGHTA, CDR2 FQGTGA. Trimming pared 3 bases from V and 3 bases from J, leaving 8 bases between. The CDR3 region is CASSFGREETQYF. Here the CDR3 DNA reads TGTGCCAGCAGCTTTGGCAGGGAAGAGACCCAGTACTTC.

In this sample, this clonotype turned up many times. The CDR3 nucleotides are TGCGCCAGCCGCCGGACTAGCGGGGGGACGAACACCGGGGAGCTGTTTTTT. Translated, it gives CASRRTSGGTNTGELFF. The chain has TRBV5-1 and TRBJ2-2; 14 bases are a match to TRBD2. The ends lost 7 bases at V and 0 bases at J; junction bases unmatched: 5. This CDR3 has 17 amino acids. Germline V gene lookup returns CDR1 SGHRS and CDR2 YFSETQ.

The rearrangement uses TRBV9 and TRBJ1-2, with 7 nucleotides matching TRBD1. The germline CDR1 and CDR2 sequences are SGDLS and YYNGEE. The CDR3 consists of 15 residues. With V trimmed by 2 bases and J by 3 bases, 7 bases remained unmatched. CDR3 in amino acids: CASSVEGDSYYGYTF. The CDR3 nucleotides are TGTGCCAGCAGCGTTGAGGGGGACAGTTACTATGGCTACACCTTC.

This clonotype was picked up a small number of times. CDR3 nucleotides: TGTGCCACCAGTGATAGTGGGGCTAGCGGGGGAGGATTTGAGCAGTTCTTC. This gives the protein CATSDSGASGGGFEQFF. The chain employs TRBV24-1 and TRBJ2-1; 10 nucleotides line up with TRBD2. Germline lookup yields CDR1 KGHDR and CDR2 SFDVKD. V shed 3 bases and J 9 bases; nucleotides not matched to a gene: 13. CDR3 size: 17 residues.

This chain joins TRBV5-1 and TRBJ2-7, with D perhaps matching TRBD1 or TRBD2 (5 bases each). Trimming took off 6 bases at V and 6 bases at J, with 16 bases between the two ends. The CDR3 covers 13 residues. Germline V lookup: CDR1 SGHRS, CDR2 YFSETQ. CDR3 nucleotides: TGCGCCAGCACCCTTGTATCGGGGCGCGAGCAGTACTTC. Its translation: CASTLVSGREQYF.

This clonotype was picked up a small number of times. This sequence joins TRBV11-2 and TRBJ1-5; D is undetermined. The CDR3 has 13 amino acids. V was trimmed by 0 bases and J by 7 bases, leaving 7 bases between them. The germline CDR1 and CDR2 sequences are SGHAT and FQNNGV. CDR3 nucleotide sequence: TGTGCCAGCAGCTTAGATCTCCGGCAGCCCCAGCATTTT. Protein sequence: CASSLDLRQPQHF.

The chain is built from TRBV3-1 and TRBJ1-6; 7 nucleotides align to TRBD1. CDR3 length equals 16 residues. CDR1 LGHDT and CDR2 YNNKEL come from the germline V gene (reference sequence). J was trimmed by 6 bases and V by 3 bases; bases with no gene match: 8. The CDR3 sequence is CASSQDLGQFNSPLHF. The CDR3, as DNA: TGTGCCAGCAGCCAGGACTTGGGACAGTTTAATTCACCCCTCCACTTT.

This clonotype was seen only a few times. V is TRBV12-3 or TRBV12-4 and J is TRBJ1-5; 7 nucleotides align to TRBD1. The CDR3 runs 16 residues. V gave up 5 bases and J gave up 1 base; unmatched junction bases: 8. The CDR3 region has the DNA TGTGCCAGCAGTACCCGATCCAGGGGGAGCAATCAGCCCCAGCATTTT. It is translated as CASSTRSRGSNQPQHF.

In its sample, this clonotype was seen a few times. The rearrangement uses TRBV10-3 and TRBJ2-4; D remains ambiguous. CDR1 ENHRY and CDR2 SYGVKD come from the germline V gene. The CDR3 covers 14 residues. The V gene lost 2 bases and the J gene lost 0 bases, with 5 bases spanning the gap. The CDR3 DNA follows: TGTGCCATCAGTGAGACAGCAGCCAAAAACATTCAGTACTTC. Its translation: CAISETAAKNIQYF.

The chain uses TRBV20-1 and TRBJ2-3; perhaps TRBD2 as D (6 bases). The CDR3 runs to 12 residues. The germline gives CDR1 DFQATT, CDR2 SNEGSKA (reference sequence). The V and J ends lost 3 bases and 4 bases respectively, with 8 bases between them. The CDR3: CSARWEADTQYF. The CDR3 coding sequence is TGCAGTGCTAGGTGGGAGGCAGATACGCAGTATTTT.

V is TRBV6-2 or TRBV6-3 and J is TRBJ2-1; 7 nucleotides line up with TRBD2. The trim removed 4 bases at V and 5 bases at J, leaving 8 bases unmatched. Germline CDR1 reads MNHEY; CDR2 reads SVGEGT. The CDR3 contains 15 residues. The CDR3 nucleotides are TGTGCCAGCAGTTTGATAACGGGGGGAAACAATGAGCAGTTCTTC. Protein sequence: CASSLITGGNNEQFF.

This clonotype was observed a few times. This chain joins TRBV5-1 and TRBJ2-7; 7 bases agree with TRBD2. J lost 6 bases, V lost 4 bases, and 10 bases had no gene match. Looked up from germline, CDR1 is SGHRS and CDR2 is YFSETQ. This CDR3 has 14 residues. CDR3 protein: CASSHGTTQGEQYF. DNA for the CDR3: TGCGCCAGCAGCCATGGGACTACCCAGGGCGAGCAGTACTTC.

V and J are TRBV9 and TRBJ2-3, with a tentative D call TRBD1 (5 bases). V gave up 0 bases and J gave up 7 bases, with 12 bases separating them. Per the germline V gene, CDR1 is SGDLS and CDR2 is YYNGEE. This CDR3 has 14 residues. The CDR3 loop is CASSVDGWGHTQYF. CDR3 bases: TGTGCCAGCAGCGTAGACGGATGGGGCCATACGCAGTATTTT.

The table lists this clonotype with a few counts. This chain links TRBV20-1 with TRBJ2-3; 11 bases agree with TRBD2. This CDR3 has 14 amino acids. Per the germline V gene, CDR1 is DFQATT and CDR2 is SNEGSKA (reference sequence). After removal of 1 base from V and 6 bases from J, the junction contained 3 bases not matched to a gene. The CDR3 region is CSARGTSGWDTQYF. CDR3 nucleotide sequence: TGCAGTGCTAGAGGGACTAGCGGGTGGGATACGCAGTATTTT.